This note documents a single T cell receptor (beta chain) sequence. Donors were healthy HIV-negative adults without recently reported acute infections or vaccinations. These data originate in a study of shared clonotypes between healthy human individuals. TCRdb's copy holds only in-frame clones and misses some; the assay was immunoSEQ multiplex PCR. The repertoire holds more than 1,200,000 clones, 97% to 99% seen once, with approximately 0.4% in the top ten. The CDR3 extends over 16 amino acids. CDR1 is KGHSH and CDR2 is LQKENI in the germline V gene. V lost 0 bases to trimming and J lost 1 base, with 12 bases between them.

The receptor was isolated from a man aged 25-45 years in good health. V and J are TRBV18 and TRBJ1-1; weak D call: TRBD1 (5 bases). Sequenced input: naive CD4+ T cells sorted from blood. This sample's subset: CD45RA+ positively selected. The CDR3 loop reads CASSPPLQGKNTEAFF. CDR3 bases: TGTGCCAGCTCACCACCCTTGCAGGGAAAGAACACTGAAGCTTTCTTT.